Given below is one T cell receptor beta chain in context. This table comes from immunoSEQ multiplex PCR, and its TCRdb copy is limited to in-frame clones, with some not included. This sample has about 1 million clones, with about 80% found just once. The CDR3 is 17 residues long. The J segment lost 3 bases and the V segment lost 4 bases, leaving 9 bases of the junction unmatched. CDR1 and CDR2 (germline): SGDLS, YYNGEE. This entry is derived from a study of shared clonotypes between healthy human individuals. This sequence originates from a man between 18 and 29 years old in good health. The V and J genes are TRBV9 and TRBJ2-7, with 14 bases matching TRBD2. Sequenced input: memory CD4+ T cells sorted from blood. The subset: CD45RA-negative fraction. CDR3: CASSPGTSGGSHYEQYF. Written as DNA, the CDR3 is TGTGCCAGCAGCCCCGGGACTAGCGGGGGATCCCACTACGAGCAGTACTTC.